Listed below are T cell receptor beta chains from one sample, sequenced in a study of CD8+CD57+ T cells in acquired aplastic anemia. A single record per CDR3 protein comes from TCRdb applying MiXCR to the reads. The repertoire has fewer than 85,000 distinct CDR3 sequences, about 70% of them found once; the top ten carry roughly 80%. Sample: sorted CD4+, CD8+, or CD8+CD57+ T cells (not recorded which) from PBMCs. The receptors shown here come from a human donor with aplastic anemia. Both conserved end residues are part of each CDR3. The D gene is left open where the match is weak. Some rows mark clone size as missing; the rest say once, few, many or name a class of expanded clone.

clone size	J gene	D gene	V gene	CDR3 DNA	CDR3 protein
.	TRBJ1-3	TRBD1	TRBV25-1	TGTGCCAGCAGTGGGATGAACAGGGGGACCTCTGGAAACACCATATATTTT	CASSGMNRGTSGNTIYF
.	TRBJ2-7	.	TRBV7-9	TGTGCCAGCAGCTTCCCCTTCTCCTACGAGCAGTACTTC	CASSFPFSYEQYF
.	TRBJ1-2	.	TRBV29-1	TGCAGCGCCCAGGGTGGGGGTGGCTACACCTTC	CSAQGGGGYTF
few	TRBJ2-7	TRBD2	TRBV2	TGTGCCAGCAGGTTAGGGACTAACTACGAGCAGTACTTC	CASRLGTNYEQYF
.	TRBJ1-6	.	TRBV2	TGTGCCAGCAGTGAACCGGGATCACCCCTCCACTTT	CASSEPGSPLHF
few	TRBJ1-5	.	TRBV6-1	TGTGCCAGCAGTGTGGAGACCGGTGGCAATCAGCCCCAGCATTTT	CASSVETGGNQPQHF
few	TRBJ1-5	.	TRBV7-4	TGTGCCAGCACAGCGGACAATCAGCCCCAGCATTTT	CASTADNQPQHF
.	TRBJ1-2	.	TRBV29-1	TGCAGCGTTGGAGGAGGACAGAGTGGCTACACCTTC	CSVGGGQSGYTF
once	TRBJ1-1	.	TRBV5-1	TGCGCCAGCAGCCCCAACGCAGCGAACACTGAAGCTTTCTTT	CASSPNAANTEAFF
.	TRBJ2-5	.	TRBV15	TGTGCCACCAGCAGAACTACGGGCGAGACCCAGTACTTC	CATSRTTGETQYF
.	TRBJ1-1	.	TRBV15	TGTGCCACCAGCAGAAGTGCACCTGAAGCTTTCTTT	CATSRSAPEAFF
.	TRBJ1-1	.	TRBV2	TGTGCCAGCAGTGGGGATAGACAATTCTTCTTT	CASSGDRQFFF
few	TRBJ2-1	.	TRBV27	TGTGCCAGCAGTTTAGAAGGCAGCTCCTACAATGAGCAGTTCTTC	CASSLEGSSYNEQFF
.	TRBJ1-2	.	TRBV25-1	TGTGCCAGCAGTGAGCATATCCTTCCTCCTTACAGCGATAGTTATGGCTACACCTTC	CASSEHILPPYSDSYGYTF
.	TRBJ2-5	TRBD2	TRBV20-1	TGCAGTGCTAGTTCTAGCGGACACCAAGAGACCCAGTACTTC	CSASSSGHQETQYF
.	TRBJ2-1	TRBD2	TRBV10-1	TGCGCCAGCAAGGGGAGCGGGAGTGGGAAGCAGTTCTTC	CASKGSGSGKQFF
.	TRBJ1-1	.	TRBV10-3	TGTGCCATCAGTGGGCGCGCGGACACTGAAGCTTTCTTT	CAISGRADTEAFF
.	TRBJ2-7	TRBD1	TRBV5-8	TGTGCCAGCAGCCGTGCGGGACAGGGGACCTACGAGCAGTACTTC	CASSRAGQGTYEQYF
.	TRBJ1-2	.	TRBV12-5	TGTGCTAGTGGAACTCAGGGTAACTATGGCTACACCTTC	CASGTQGNYGYTF
.	TRBJ1-1	.	TRBV25-1	TGTGCTAGCAGTGCCCTCAGGGGTATTGAAGCTTTCTTT	CASSALRGIEAFF
.	TRBJ2-3	.	TRBV10-3	TGTGCCATTCGGGGAGCGGCTAGCACAGATACGCAGTATTTT	CAIRGAASTDTQYF
once	TRBJ2-1	.	TRBV29-1	TGCAGCGGCGGGGCTCCCGAGCAGTTCTTC	CSGGAPEQFF
.	TRBJ2-5	TRBD1	TRBV7-9	TGTGCCAGCAGCACCGGTACCTACGACAGGGAAGAGACCCAGTACTTC	CASSTGTYDREETQYF
.	TRBJ1-1	TRBD1	TRBV19	TGTGCCAGTAGTATCGGGGGATCAGGGGGTACTGAAGCTTTCTTT	CASSIGGSGGTEAFF
.	TRBJ2-1	.	TRBV4-2	TGTGCCTCTACAGGCCGGGCGGGGGCCAATTCCTACAATGAGCAGTTCTTC	CASTGRAGANSYNEQFF
.	TRBJ2-1	.	TRBV24-1	TGTGCCACCAGTGAAACCCCGAGCGGGTTTCGCCACAATGAGCAGTTCTTC	CATSETPSGFRHNEQFF
.	TRBJ1-5	.	TRBV19	TGTGCCAGTAGTAACGTCCTCAATCAGCCCCAGCATTTT	CASSNVLNQPQHF
.	TRBJ2-5	.	TRBV7-8	TGTGCCAGCAGCTTAGCCTGGCTCCCGTCACGAGAGACCCAGTACTTC	CASSLAWLPSRETQYF
.	TRBJ1-5	.	TRBV20-1	TGCAGTGCGGAAATGGTGGGGGAAGGTCAGCCCCAGCATTTT	CSAEMVGEGQPQHF
.	TRBJ2-1	.	TRBV7-3	TGTGCCAGCAGCTTAAATCAGGGAAGTGTCTATGAGCAGTTCTTC	CASSLNQGSVYEQFF
.	TRBJ2-7	TRBD2	TRBV29-1	TGCAGCGTTGACGGCGGGAGGGCCGACTACGAGCAGTACTTC	CSVDGGRADYEQYF
.	TRBJ1-6	.	TRBV7-9	TGTGCCAGCAGCTCCGCCGGTACAGGTCCACCCCTCCACTTT	CASSSAGTGPPLHF
.	TRBJ1-6	TRBD1	TRBV9	TGTGCCAGCAGCGTTTCAGGGGGTGATTCACCCCTCCACTTT	CASSVSGGDSPLHF
.	TRBJ2-1	TRBD2	TRBV20-1	TGCAGTGCTCTAGACCTACTAGCGGGGGACTACAATGAGCAGTTCTTC	CSALDLLAGDYNEQFF
once	TRBJ2-7	TRBD1	TRBV25-1	TGTGCCAGCAGTGAATCGACAGGGATTCTCTACGAGCAGTACTTC	CASSESTGILYEQYF
.	TRBJ2-5	TRBD2	TRBV5-1	TGCGCCAGCAGCTTGGTCGCGGGGGGTCCCAAGACCCAGTACTTC	CASSLVAGGPKTQYF
.	TRBJ2-4	.	TRBV20-1	TGCCGGGCGTCAGCCAAAAACACTCAGTACTTC	CRASAKNTQYF
.	TRBJ2-5	.	TRBV9	TGTGCCAGCAGCGTAGGGGGAGGGGGAGAGACCCAGTACTTC	CASSVGGGGETQYF
few	TRBJ1-5	TRBD1	TRBV25-1	TGTGCCAGCAGTGGACTCCGGGACAGGGAGACGAGACAATCCAATCAGCCCCAGCATTTT	CASSGLRDRETRQSNQPQHF